A single sample is the source of the 16 T cell receptor beta chains below, sequenced in a study of blood T cell repertoires in COVID-19. TCRdb keeps only in-frame clones here, not all; method: immunoSEQ multiplex PCR. The sample comprises hundreds of thousands of clones, approximately 82% of which are singletons, and 7% to 10% rests with the top ten. The sequenced sample was peripheral blood. These receptors all come from a woman between 50 and 59 years old with acute or convalescent COVID-19.

CDR3: CASSFLPNSPLHF. DNA of the CDR3: TGTGCCAGCAGCTTCCTACCGAATTCACCCCTCCACTTT. The chain recombines TRBV11-3 with TRBJ1-6; D is undetermined. The germline V gene has CDR1 SGHNT and CDR2 YENEEA. The CDR3 length is 13 residues. Between the trimmed V and J ends, which lost 3 bases and 7 bases, there was a span of 7 bases.

The chain links TRBV18 to TRBJ2-7; TRBD2 matches at 8 bases. The CDR3 is 16 residues long. Germline-derived CDR1 and CDR2 are KGHSH and LQKENI. The J segment lost 7 bases and the V segment lost 0 bases, leaving 11 bases of the junction unmatched. The CDR3 here is CASSPPSVGRAWEQYF. CDR3 bases: TGTGCCAGCTCACCACCTTCTGTCGGGAGGGCCTGGGAGCAGTACTTC.

This chain uses TRBV4-2 with TRBJ1-5, with a tentative D call TRBD1 (6 bases). CDR1 is LGHNA, CDR2 YNFKEQ, per germline. V was clipped by 0 bases and J by 2 bases, with 8 bases between them. This CDR3 is 15 amino acids long. CDR3 DNA: TGTGCCAGCAGCCAAGAGTACAGGGGCAATCAGCCCCAGCATTTT. As protein: CASSQEYRGNQPQHF.

V and J are TRBV18 and TRBJ2-1, with 9 bases fitting TRBD2. Losses at the gene ends were 3 bases for V and 8 bases for J; bases not matched to a gene: 5. Germline CDR1 and CDR2: KGHSH and LQKENI. The CDR3 runs to 14 residues. The CDR3 nucleotides read TGTGCCAGCTCACCCACGGGACTAGCCTATGAGCAGTTCTTC. Protein: CASSPTGLAYEQFF.

The chain is built from TRBV11-2 and TRBJ2-3, with 10 bases fitting TRBD2. There are 16 residues in the CDR3. From germline, CDR1 is SGHAT and CDR2 FQNNGV. V lost 5 bases to trimming and J lost 2 bases; unmatched junction nucleotides: 7. The CDR3 DNA follows: TGTGCCAGCAGCCATAGACTAGCGGGTAACACAGATACGCAGTATTTT. Amino acid sequence: CASSHRLAGNTDTQYF. Looking up the rest from reference TRBV11-2 and TRBJ2-3 gives the full variable domain: EAGVAQSPRYKIIEKRQSVAFWCNPISGHATLYWYQQILGQGPKLLIQFQNNGVVDDSQLPKDRFSAERLKGVDSTLKIQPAKLEDSAVYLCASSHRLAGNTDTQYFGPGTRLTVL.

This clone was counted between two and nine times. The chain carries TRBV9 and TRBJ2-7; 12 bases fit TRBD2. V shed 3 bases and J 4 bases; nucleotides not matched to a gene: 5. In germline, CDR1 is SGDLS, CDR2 YYNGEE. The CDR3 length is 15 residues. CDR3 in DNA: TGTGCCAGCAGCGGCGGACTAGCGGGGTCTTACGAGCAGTACTTC. It is translated as CASSGGLAGSYEQYF. Based on the CDR3 plus reference TRBV9 and TRBJ2-7, the full variable domain is DSGVTQTPKHLITATGQRVTLRCSPRSGDLSVYWYQQSLDQGLQFLIQYYNGEERAKGNILERFSAQQFPDLHSELNLSSLELGDSALYFCASSGGLAGSYEQYFGPGTRLTVT.

There are a few counts of this clone. The V gene is TRBV12-5, the J gene TRBJ2-1; D perhaps matches TRBD1 (6 bases). V was pared by 0 bases and J by 6 bases, with 15 bases between. This CDR3 region has 16 residues. Germline CDR1 reads LGHNT; CDR2 reads FRNRAP. Here the CDR3 reads CASGLVKGDRLNEQFF. The DNA for the CDR3 is TGTGCTAGTGGTTTGGTAAAGGGGGACCGACTCAATGAGCAGTTCTTC.

This rearrangement joins TRBV6-5 to TRBJ1-6, with D unresolved. Trimming took off 5 bases at V and 14 bases at J, with 22 bases between the two ends. Germline lookup yields CDR1 MNHEY and CDR2 SVGAGI. The CDR3 is 15 amino acids. CDR3 nucleotides: TGTGCCAGCAGTCCCCTAGTTAGGCCACACAACTCCCTCCACTTT. Amino acids: CASSPLVRPHNSLHF.

This chain joins TRBV2 and TRBJ2-5; TRBD2 matches 8 bases. The CDR3 consists of 15 residues. Trimming removed 5 bases from V and 5 bases from J; junction bases left unmatched: 10. The V gene's germline CDR1 is SNHLY and CDR2 FYNNEI. CDR3 loop: CASSSSGKGSETQYF. DNA of the CDR3: TGTGCCAGCAGTAGTAGCGGGAAGGGTTCTGAGACCCAGTACTTC. Looking up the rest from reference TRBV2 and TRBJ2-5 gives the full variable domain: EPEVTQTPSHQVTQMGQEVILRCVPISNHLYFYWYRQILGQKVEFLVSFYNNEISEKSEIFDDQFSVERPDGSNFTLKIRSTKLEDSAMYFCASSSSGKGSETQYFGPGTRLLVL.

The chain uses TRBV29-1 and TRBJ1-1; 8 nucleotides align to TRBD1. The length of the CDR3 is 11 residues. The J segment lost 10 bases and the V segment lost 0 bases, leaving 1 base of the junction unmatched. Per the germline V gene, CDR1 is SQVTM and CDR2 is ANQGSEA. The CDR3 coding sequence is TGCAGCGTTGAAGATGGACAGGGAGCTTTCTTT. It translates to CSVEDGQGAFF.

This chain joins TRBV2 and TRBJ1-3; D perhaps matches TRBD1 (5 bases). This CDR3 is built from 17 residues. Trimming cost V 0 bases and J 2 bases, with 14 bases left between them. The germline gives CDR1 SNHLY, CDR2 FYNNEI. CDR3 DNA sequence: TGTGCCAGCAGTGAAGCGGGGAGGGGTTTGACTGGAAACACCATATATTTT. Its translation: CASSEAGRGLTGNTIYF. Variable domain in full (rest from reference TRBV2 and TRBJ1-3): EPEVTQTPSHQVTQMGQEVILRCVPISNHLYFYWYRQILGQKVEFLVSFYNNEISEKSEIFDDQFSVERPDGSNFTLKIRSTKLEDSAMYFCASSEAGRGLTGNTIYFGEGSWLTVV.

The chain combines TRBV24-1 with TRBJ2-5; 9 bases are shared with TRBD1. This CDR3 has 14 amino acids. V trimming: 4 bases; J trimming: 5 bases; junction bases outside the gene matches: 4. The germline V gene encodes CDR1 KGHDR and CDR2 SFDVKD. The CDR3 spells CATSEGQGLETQYF. In nucleotides, the CDR3 is TGTGCCACCAGTGAAGGACAGGGGTTGGAGACCCAGTACTTC.

The rearrangement joins TRBV6-1 to TRBJ1-5; TRBD1 is a possible D gene (6 bases). There are 15 residues in the CDR3. The ends were cut back, 2 bases at V and 7 bases at J, with 15 bases in the middle. Germline CDR1 and CDR2: MNHNS and SASEGT. For the CDR3, the DNA is TGTGCCAGCAGTGAAACTTGGTTGGGGGCCCAGCCCCAGCATTTT. Residues: CASSETWLGAQPQHF.

V usage is TRBV5-1 and J usage is TRBJ1-1; D is unresolved. V lost 3 bases, J lost 1 base, and 7 bases lay in between. Germline-derived CDR1 and CDR2 are SGHRS and YFSETQ. There are 13 residues in the CDR3. This chain's CDR3 is CASSSPGNTEAFF. CDR3 bases: TGCGCCAGCAGCTCCCCAGGGAACACTGAAGCTTTCTTT.

The table lists this clone with a count of one. The chain is built from TRBV2 and TRBJ1-1; a weak D match, TRBD1 (6 bases). The V gene's germline CDR1 is SNHLY and CDR2 FYNNEI. V gave up 10 bases and J gave up 1 base, with 19 bases separating them. The CDR3 runs 15 residues. CDR3 in DNA: TGTGCCACCCGGTGGGGTCCAGGGGAGAACACTGAAGCTTTCTTT. Protein sequence: CATRWGPGENTEAFF.

The CDR3 DNA follows: TGTGCTAGTGGCGAGGGGAGGGCGGGCGAAAAACTGTTTTTT. Its translation: CASGEGRAGEKLFF. This chain uses TRBV12-5 with TRBJ1-4; TRBD1 is a possible D gene (5 bases). Trimming pared 6 bases from V and 8 bases from J, leaving 16 bases between. There are 14 residues in the CDR3. Germline lookup yields CDR1 LGHNT and CDR2 FRNRAP.